This TCR beta chain stems from a study of T cell changes during pregnancy in multiple sclerosis. Some clones are missing from TCRdb's copy, which holds only in-frame ones; the method was immunoSEQ multiplex PCR. Among 95,000 to 110,000 clones, roughly 90% were seen once, and the ten largest hold 0.78%. The V end was cut by 0 bases, the J end by 2 bases, with 16 bases between. The CDR3 consists of 17 residues. The germline gives CDR1 SGDLS, CDR2 YYNGEE. The chain links TRBV9 to TRBJ2-3, with D uncertain. This specimen was peripheral blood, taken in the third trimester of pregnancy. The clonotype was recovered from a female donor in good health, enrolled as a control in a pregnancy study. In nucleotides, the CDR3 is TGTGCCAGCAGCGTAGTAAGGCAGGCACTTGCCACAGATACGCAGTATTTT. This translates into CASSVVRQALATDTQYF.